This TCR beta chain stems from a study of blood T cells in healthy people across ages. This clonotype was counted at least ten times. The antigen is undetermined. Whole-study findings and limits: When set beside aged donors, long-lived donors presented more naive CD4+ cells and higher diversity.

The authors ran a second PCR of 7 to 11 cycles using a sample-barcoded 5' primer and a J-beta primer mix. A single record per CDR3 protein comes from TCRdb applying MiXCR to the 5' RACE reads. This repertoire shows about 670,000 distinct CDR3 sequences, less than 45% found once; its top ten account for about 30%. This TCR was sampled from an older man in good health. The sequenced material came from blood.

The CDR3 here is CASSRQSSGANVLTF. Written as DNA, the CDR3 is TGTGCCAGCAGCAGACAGAGCTCTGGGGCCAACGTCCTGACTTTC. J is TRBJ2-6 and V is TRBV7-2; the D gene is possibly TRBD1 (5 bases). The ends were cut back, 5 bases at V and 0 bases at J, with 8 bases in the middle. Germline values: CDR1 SGHTA, CDR2 FQGNSA. The CDR3 sequence is 15 residues long.